Listed here are 20 T cell receptor beta chains from one sample, sequenced in a study of T-cell reconstitution after alpha-beta-depleted transplantation in children. As it was prepared, the TCRbeta library received unique molecular identifiers. TCRdb used MiXCR to reprocess the PCR reads, holding one entry per CDR3 protein. The sample carries 450,000 to 500,000 distinct CDR3 sequences, around 13% recorded once. The source was PBMCs from the stem cell graft donor, collected from the stem cell graft. Receptors originate from a human donor who donated a stem cell graft to a child with combined immunodeficiency.

Details on this clonotype: A much larger clone sits a single nucleotide away, making a read error possible. The chain uses TRBV7-9 and TRBJ2-1; 13 positions agree with TRBD2. Germline-derived CDR1 and CDR2 are SEHNR and FQNEAQ (reference sequence). The CDR3 runs to 15 residues. CDR3 sequence: CASSSGTSGTNKQFF. The DNA of the CDR3 is TGTGCCAGCAGTTCGGGGACTAGCGGGACCAATAAGCAGTTCTTC.

This clonotype was found many times. The junction differs from germline at one of its ends, possibly a read error. The V call is TRBV5-1, the J call TRBJ2-3, with 8 bases identical to TRBD2. Germline V gene sequence: CDR1 SGHRS, CDR2 YFSETQ. The CDR3 is 15 residues long. In DNA form, the CDR3 reads TGTGCCAGCAGTTTAGGAGCGGGAGGCACAGATACGCAGTATTTT. Amino acid sequence: CASSLGAGGTDTQYF.

CDR3 protein: CASSQGIQGIYEQYF. The CDR3 DNA follows: TGTGCCAGCAGCCAAGGGATACAGGGGATCTACGAGCAGTACTTC. The J gene is TRBJ2-7, the V gene TRBV3-1; 7 bases map to TRBD1. Trimming cost V 1 base and J 3 bases; bases outside gene matches: 6. CDR1 and CDR2 from the germline V gene are LGHDT and YNNKEL (reference sequence). This CDR3 has 15 amino acids.

The sample holds a few counts of this clonotype. This chain uses TRBV2 with TRBJ2-1; D not resolved. The germline V and J ends were trimmed by 5 bases and 3 bases, with 8 bases remaining between them. CDR3 length equals 13 residues. CDR1 and CDR2 (germline): SNHLY, FYNNEI. In DNA form, the CDR3 reads TGTGCCAGCAGTTTGGGAATCTACAATGAGCAGTTCTTC. Its protein is CASSLGIYNEQFF.

This clonotype was recorded many times. The CDR3 bases are TGTGCCAGCAGTCCTACAACCTACAATGAGCAGTTCTTC. Amino acid sequence: CASSPTTYNEQFF. The rearrangement uses TRBV12-3 or TRBV12-4 and TRBJ2-1; no clear D gene. V lost 5 bases and J lost 2, with 7 bases in between. The CDR3 contains 13 residues.

This clonotype has a count of ten or more. CDR3 nucleotides: TGTGCCAGCAGTTACATAGGGGAGAACACCGGGGAGCTGTTTTTT. Translation: CASSYIGENTGELFF. The genes are TRBV6-2 or TRBV6-3 and TRBJ2-2; weak D call: TRBD1 (5 bases). CDR1 is MNHEY, CDR2 SVGEGT, per germline. This CDR3 spans 15 amino acids. V lost 2 bases, J lost 1 base, and 8 bases lay in between.

This clonotype occurred a few times. The chain is built from TRBV7-2 and TRBJ2-4, with 7 bases aligning to TRBD2. The length of the CDR3 is 14 residues. The V gene end was trimmed by 8 bases and the J gene end by 4 bases; junction bases not matched to a gene: 8. Germline V lookup: CDR1 SGHTA, CDR2 FQGNSA. The CDR3 here is CASGLTGGKNIQYF. The CDR3 DNA reads TGTGCCAGCGGATTAACGGGGGGTAAAAACATTCAGTACTTC.

This clonotype was seen a few times. This sequence joins TRBV5-1 and TRBJ2-1, with 12 positions matching TRBD1. The germline V gene encodes CDR1 SGHRS and CDR2 YFSETQ. The CDR3 runs 18 residues. The trim removed 5 bases at V and 7 bases at J, leaving 16 bases unmatched. The CDR3 coding sequence is TGCGCCAGCAGTTTGCGTCCTTTGGGACAGGGGGCGAAAAATGAGCAGTTCTTC. It codes for CASSLRPLGQGAKNEQFF.

The chain couples TRBV28 to TRBJ2-5, with 9 bases fitting TRBD1. V lost 8 bases and J lost 5; bases outside the gene matches: 18. Germline V gene data show CDR1 as MDHEN and CDR2 as SYDVKM. CDR3 length: 17 residues. Here the CDR3 reads CASDLPDRGQWGETQYF. Written as DNA, the CDR3 is TGTGCCAGCGACCTTCCGGACAGGGGCCAATGGGGGGAGACCCAGTACTTC.

J is TRBJ2-3 and V is TRBV5-6; no clear D. Germline V gives CDR1 SGHDT, CDR2 YYEEEE. Trimming took 5 bases from V and 4 from J, leaving 20 bases between them. This CDR3 contains 16 residues. In nucleotides, the CDR3 is TGTGCCAGCAGGCCCCCCTTGCGGAGCATGGCAGATACGCAGTATTTT. Translation gives CASRPPLRSMADTQYF.

The genes are TRBV29-1 and TRBJ1-5, with D perhaps TRBD1 (5 bases). This CDR3 spans 14 amino acids. The germline CDR1 and CDR2 sequences are SQVTM and ANQGSEA. The germline V and J ends were trimmed by 5 bases and 0 bases, with 11 bases remaining between them. Here the CDR3 reads CSVSGEGSNQPQHF. CDR3 bases: TGCAGCGTTTCGGGGGAGGGTAGCAATCAGCCCCAGCATTTT. Based on the CDR3 plus reference TRBV29-1 and TRBJ1-5, the full variable domain is SAVISQKPSRDICQRGTSLTIQCQVDSQVTMMFWYRQQPGQSLTLIATANQGSEATYESGFVIDKFPISRPNLTFSTLTVSNMSPEDSSIYLCSVSGEGSNQPQHFGDGTRLSIL.

The rearrangement uses TRBV2 and TRBJ2-7; 8 bases are shared with TRBD2. The germline gives CDR1 SNHLY, CDR2 FYNNEI. This CDR3 is 14 amino acids long. J was trimmed by 6 bases and V by 4 bases; bases with no gene match: 8. CDR3 residues: CASSGQREFGEQYF. The DNA of the CDR3 is TGTGCCAGCAGTGGCCAGCGGGAGTTCGGCGAGCAGTACTTC.

This clonotype has ten or more counts. The chain is built from TRBV20-1 and TRBJ2-5; TRBD1 is a possible D gene (6 bases). The germline V gene has CDR1 DFQATT and CDR2 SNEGSKA (reference sequence). The CDR3 runs to 11 residues. V was clipped by 8 bases and J by 4 bases, with 11 bases between them. CDR3 coding DNA: TGCAGTTCACAGGGTGGAGAGACCCAGTACTTC. Its protein product is CSSQGGETQYF.

Many counts were recorded for this clonotype. The V and J genes are TRBV27 and TRBJ2-3, with TRBD2 identical over 8 bases. V shed 3 bases, J shed 1 base, and the junction held 6 bases outside the gene matches. The germline V gene encodes CDR1 MNHEY and CDR2 SMNVEV (reference sequence). CDR3 length: 16 residues. DNA of the CDR3: TGTGCCAGCAGTTTCCTCGCGACTAGCGGCACAGATACGCAGTATTTT. The encoded protein is CASSFLATSGTDTQYF.

This clonotype was seen at least ten times. The J gene is TRBJ2-1, the V gene TRBV29-1, with a tentative D call TRBD2 (5 bases). The CDR3 loop spans 16 amino acids. V lost 0 bases and J lost 4, with 16 bases in between. Germline CDR1 SQVTM, CDR2 ANQGSEA. The CDR3 nucleotides read TGCAGCGTTGAAGAGCTGACACGGACTGGTTACAATGAGCAGTTCTTC. This sequence encodes CSVEELTRTGYNEQFF.

This clonotype was picked up a small number of times. V usage is TRBV6-2 or TRBV6-3 and J usage is TRBJ1-5; 7 nucleotides match TRBD1. Per germline, CDR1 MNHEY and CDR2 SVGEGT. This CDR3 spans 14 amino acids. The junction had 13 bases not matched to a gene; V was cut back by 8 bases and J by 9 bases. The CDR3, as DNA: TGTGCCAGCCGGGCAGGGGGACACTCATTGCCCCAGCATTTT. It encodes CASRAGGHSLPQHF.

The chain combines TRBV7-2 with TRBJ2-7; 13 bases line up with TRBD2. The germline gives CDR1 SGHTA, CDR2 FQGNSA. The CDR3 spans 16 residues. V lost 6 bases and J lost 4; bases outside the gene matches: 9. The CDR3 nucleotides are TGTGCCAGCAGTCATACTAGCGGGAGGGCCGGGTACGAGCAGTACTTC. Amino acids: CASSHTSGRAGYEQYF.

This clonotype was seen repeatedly, ten times or more. V usage is TRBV12-3 or TRBV12-4 and J usage is TRBJ1-1; TRBD1 aligns across 7 bases. V lost 7 bases, J lost 3 bases, and 5 bases stayed unmatched. The CDR3 is 13 amino acids. The CDR3 sequence is CASIAGGDTEAFF. The CDR3 nucleotides read TGTGCCAGCATCGCAGGGGGGGACACTGAAGCTTTCTTT.

This chain links TRBV12-5 with TRBJ2-3; D is uncertain. The CDR3 covers 15 residues. Germline lookup yields CDR1 LGHNT and CDR2 FRNRAP. V dropped 6 bases and J dropped 2 bases, with 15 bases sitting between them. In DNA form, the CDR3 reads TGTGCTAGTGGAACCCTCGAGGCGGCCACAGATACGCAGTATTTT. Translation: CASGTLEAATDTQYF.

This clonotype was seen many times. This chain uses TRBV11-2 with TRBJ2-1; TRBD2 matches at 13 bases. CDR1 is SGHAT, CDR2 FQNNGV, per germline. Trimming at V came to 10 bases and at J to 4 bases, leaving 7 bases not matched to a gene. The CDR3 sequence is 15 residues long. The CDR3 region is CAIPELAGGYNEQFF. The CDR3 coding sequence is TGTGCCATCCCGGAACTAGCGGGAGGGTACAATGAGCAGTTCTTC.